Listed here are 25 T cell receptor beta chains from one sample, sequenced in a study of cytomegalovirus exposure and HLA in healthy donors (dated 2017 in TCRdb). Libraries were prepared through the immunoSEQ multiplex PCR assay. For the multiplex PCR, a mixture combining 60 forward primers for TCR Vbeta segments and 13 reverse primers for TCR Jbeta segments was used. Imported from immuneACCESS, the table was reduced by TCRdb to in-frame sequences with V and J called. These copies leave out some clones; in studies compared against another copy, an unresolved V gene accounts for under half, and the cause of the remainder is not known. Here the sample has about 160,000 clones; roughly four fifths occur a single time. The ten largest clones add up to 2.5% to 3.5% of the sample. The specimen sequenced was PBMCs. These receptors were taken from a woman aged 45-65 years in good health and CMV-seropositive.

This chain joins TRBV11-3 and TRBJ2-1, with D uncertain. The CDR3 contains 15 residues. The V end was cut by 5 bases, the J end by 0 bases, with 11 bases between. CDR1 is SGHNT and CDR2 is YENEEA in the germline V gene. The CDR3 here is CASSPAGYSYNEQFF. CDR3 in DNA: TGTGCCAGCAGCCCCGCAGGTTACTCCTACAATGAGCAGTTCTTC.

The V call is TRBV5-8, the J call TRBJ1-1, with no clear D. Trimming took 2 bases from V and 4 from J, leaving 15 bases between them. This CDR3 has 15 residues. CDR1 is SGHTS, CDR2 YDEGEE, per germline. DNA of the CDR3: TGTGCCAGCAGCTTCCCCCTTCAGCGAGGCACTGAAGCTTTCTTT. This sequence encodes CASSFPLQRGTEAFF. Looking up the rest from reference TRBV5-8 and TRBJ1-1 gives the full variable domain: EAGVTQSPTHLIKTRGQQATLRCSPISGHTSVYWYQQALGLGLQFLLWYDEGEERNRGNFPPRFSGRQFPNYSSELNVNALELEDSALYLCASSFPLQRGTEAFFGQGTRLTVV.

The chain carries TRBV7-9 and TRBJ1-3; D might be TRBD1 (5 bases). V was cut by 5 bases and J by 2 bases, with 10 bases left in between. There are 14 residues in the CDR3. CDR1 is SEHNR, CDR2 FQNEAQ, per germline (reference sequence). CDR3 region: CASSPPGAGNTIYF. Written as DNA, the CDR3 is TGTGCCAGCAGCCCCCCGGGGGCTGGAAACACCATATATTTT.

The chain couples TRBV10-3 to TRBJ2-1; 12 bases map to TRBD2. This CDR3 has 17 amino acids. V was clipped by 6 bases and J by 4 bases; unmatched bases: 10. In germline, CDR1 is ENHRY, CDR2 SYGVKD. The CDR3 nucleotides are TGTGCCATCAGCCGATCTAGCGGGGGGGTGGGTTACAATGAGCAGTTCTTC. This sequence encodes CAISRSSGGVGYNEQFF.

V and J are TRBV5-1 and TRBJ1-3; D gene uncertain. V was trimmed by 4 bases and J by 3 bases, leaving 11 bases between them. The CDR3 length is 14 residues. Germline assignment: CDR1 SGHRS and CDR2 YFSETQ. The CDR3 region has the DNA TGCGCCAGCAGCCTCTCAGGTTATGGAAACACCATATATTTT. Translating it yields CASSLSGYGNTIYF.

The rearrangement uses TRBV7-9 and TRBJ1-4; 7 bases line up with TRBD1. In germline, CDR1 is SEHNR, CDR2 FQNEAQ (reference sequence). This CDR3 contains 13 residues. V shed 6 bases, J shed 6 bases, and the junction held 4 bases outside the gene matches. The CDR3 is CASSMGQHEKLFF. In DNA form, the CDR3 reads TGTGCCAGCAGTATGGGACAGCATGAAAAACTGTTTTTT.

This chain connects TRBV7-7 to TRBJ2-5, with D maybe TRBD1 (5 bases). Germline-derived CDR1 and CDR2 are SSHAT and FNYEAQ (reference sequence). This CDR3 has 17 residues. Trimming took 5 bases from V and 9 from J, leaving 28 bases between them. This chain's CDR3 is CASSPPPTRAPIGAQYF. CDR3 DNA: TGTGCCAGCAGCCCCCCTCCTACAAGAGCCCCAATAGGGGCCCAGTACTTC.

This clone has more than one count but fewer than ten. The J gene is TRBJ2-5, the V gene TRBV11-2; D is perhaps TRBD1 (5 bases). Germline V CDR1 and CDR2: SGHAT, FQNNGV. Trimming stripped 1 base from V and 0 bases from J, with 12 bases between. The CDR3 is 16 amino acids. The DNA for the CDR3 is TGTGCCAGCAGCTTAGGGGCAGGGAAGTACCAAGAGACCCAGTACTTC. It yields the protein CASSLGAGKYQETQYF.

A single count supports this clone. The chain links TRBV19 to TRBJ1-2, with 7 bases identical to TRBD1. V dropped 2 bases and J dropped 8; count of bases not matched to a gene: 8. Germline V lookup: CDR1 LNHDA, CDR2 SQIVND (reference sequence). The CDR3 is 14 amino acids. The CDR3 coding sequence is TGTGCCAGTAGTATAATGGCAGGGGGATTCGGCTACACCTTC. Its protein product is CASSIMAGGFGYTF.

The chain employs TRBV4-2 and TRBJ2-5, with a possible D match to TRBD1 (6 bases). Germline CDR1 is LGHNA and CDR2 is YNFKEQ. The CDR3 has 15 amino acids. With 3 bases removed from V and 5 bases from J, the gap between germline ends came to 16 bases. Here the CDR3 DNA reads TGTGCCAGCAGCCATCAGCCAGGGGCCAGGGAGACCCAGTACTTC. Encoded protein: CASSHQPGARETQYF.

Here the CDR3 DNA reads TGTGCTAGTGGTTTGGTACAGGCTAGCTCTGGAAACACCATATATTTT. The encoded protein is CASGLVQASSGNTIYF. The V gene is TRBV12-5, the J gene TRBJ1-3, with D possibly matching TRBD1 (5 bases). The V gene's germline CDR1 is LGHNT and CDR2 FRNRAP. The CDR3 contains 16 residues. Trimming removed 0 bases from V and 0 bases from J, with 9 bases in between.

The chain joins TRBV13 to TRBJ2-5, with 9 bases matching TRBD2. The end of the DNA aligns better with TRBJ2-7, so the J call may be wrong. Germline V gives CDR1 PRHDT, CDR2 FYEKMQ (reference sequence). The CDR3 is 15 residues long. CDR3 residues: CASSRAGGLRYEQYF. The CDR3 DNA reads as TGTGCCAGCAGCCGCGCGGGGGGGCTTCGGTACGAGCAGTACTTC.

The chain recombines TRBV5-1 with TRBJ2-3; D may be TRBD1 (7 bases). The V and J ends lost 1 base and 2 bases respectively, with 11 bases between them. CDR1 and CDR2 from the germline V gene are SGHRS and YFSETQ. This CDR3 is built from 15 residues. The CDR3 nucleotides read TGCGCCAGCAGCTTGCAGGGGGGCCTCACAGATACGCAGTATTTT. It is translated as CASSLQGGLTDTQYF.

This clone was seen more than once but under ten times. The chain links TRBV6-5 to TRBJ1-4; 7 positions match TRBD1. V shed 5 bases, J shed 7 bases, and the junction held 4 bases outside the gene matches. CDR3 length equals 13 residues. Per the germline V gene, CDR1 is MNHEY and CDR2 is SVGAGI. The CDR3, as DNA: TGTGCCAGCAGTCTACAGGGGAGTGAAAAACTGTTTTTT. Its protein is CASSLQGSEKLFF.

V usage is TRBV30 and J usage is TRBJ1-2; a weak D match, TRBD1 (6 bases). The CDR3 contains 15 residues. Trimming removed 0 bases at V and 8 bases at J, with 19 bases between. The germline gives CDR1 GTSNPN, CDR2 SVGIG (reference sequence). CDR3 in DNA: TGTGCCTGGAGTGTACCGAAGGACAGTCCCTGGGGCTACACCTTC. Protein product: CAWSVPKDSPWGYTF.

The chain employs TRBV20-1 and TRBJ1-1; no clear D gene. In germline, CDR1 is DFQATT, CDR2 SNEGSKA (reference sequence). V was clipped by 6 bases and J by 7 bases, with 12 bases between them. CDR3 length: 11 amino acids. This chain's CDR3 is CSALDRIEAFF. DNA for the CDR3: TGCAGTGCCTTAGATCGTATTGAAGCTTTCTTT.

The J gene is TRBJ1-1, the V gene TRBV10-2; a possible D gene is TRBD1 (5 bases). Germline CDR1 reads WSHSY; CDR2 reads SAAADI. The germline V and J ends were trimmed by 6 bases and 5 bases, with 13 bases remaining between them. This CDR3 has 13 residues. This CDR3 is CASRPGLGTEAFF. The CDR3 DNA follows: TGCGCCAGCAGGCCAGGGTTGGGAACTGAAGCTTTCTTT.

The V gene is TRBV28, the J gene TRBJ2-2; TRBD2 aligns across 10 bases. The CDR3 length is 15 residues. CDR1 MDHEN and CDR2 SYDVKM come from the germline V gene. The ends lost 7 bases at V and 4 bases at J; junction bases unmatched: 6. CDR3 sequence reads: CASTRLAGVTGELFF. The DNA for the CDR3 is TGTGCCAGCACTCGTCTAGCGGGGGTCACCGGGGAGCTGTTTTTT.

This chain joins TRBV2 and TRBJ2-5; 11 bases fit TRBD2. The CDR3 totals 15 residues. Germline V gene lookup returns CDR1 SNHLY and CDR2 FYNNEI. After removal of 6 bases from V and 2 bases from J, the junction contained 5 bases not matched to a gene. CDR3 region: CASSQLAGAQETQYF. CDR3 bases: TGTGCCAGCAGCCAACTAGCGGGGGCGCAAGAGACCCAGTACTTC.

The chain employs TRBV18 and TRBJ1-5; D perhaps matches TRBD1 (6 bases). V was shortened by 5 bases and J by 6 bases, with 23 bases between the two germline ends. The CDR3 totals 17 residues. CDR1 is KGHSH and CDR2 is LQKENI in the germline V gene. The CDR3 reads CASSDTIQGRGSQPQHF. The CDR3 nucleotides read TGTGCCAGCTCAGACACTATACAGGGCCGTGGGTCTCAGCCCCAGCATTTT.

The chain is built from TRBV30 and TRBJ2-5; perhaps TRBD1 as D (6 bases). The CDR3 sequence is 12 residues long. Between the trimmed V and J ends, which lost 1 base and 6 bases, there was a span of 9 bases. Germline CDR1 GTSNPN, CDR2 SVGIG (reference sequence). The CDR3 protein is CAWSEQGKTQYF. CDR3 sequence (DNA): TGTGCCTGGAGTGAACAGGGAAAGACCCAGTACTTC.

The chain recombines TRBV6-1 with TRBJ1-2; a weak D match, TRBD1 (6 bases). Looked up from germline, CDR1 is MNHNS and CDR2 is SASEGT. Trimming took 7 bases from V and 4 from J, leaving 10 bases between them. The CDR3 totals 12 residues. In DNA form, the CDR3 reads TGTGCCAGCACGAGGGACACCTATGGCTACACCTTC. As protein: CASTRDTYGYTF.

J is TRBJ1-1 and V is TRBV7-8; D unresolved. This CDR3 is built from 17 residues. In germline, CDR1 is SGHVS, CDR2 FQNEAQ. The V end was cut by 2 bases, the J end by 1 base, with 17 bases between. The DNA for the CDR3 is TGTGCCAGCAGCTTAATGTACGTCCAGGAAAAGAACACTGAAGCTTTCTTT. It encodes CASSLMYVQEKNTEAFF.

The CDR3 DNA reads TGTGCCAGCAGCGGGACAAAGGATAATTCACCCCTCCACTTT. Its translation: CASSGTKDNSPLHF. The chain uses TRBV25-1 and TRBJ1-6, with D perhaps TRBD1 (6 bases). Deletions cut 6 bases from V and 5 bases from J, with 11 bases between. Germline V gives CDR1 MGHDK, CDR2 SYGVNS. This CDR3 is 14 amino acids long.

V usage is TRBV30 and J usage is TRBJ1-5; 9 positions match TRBD1. Unmatched junction bases numbered 11, after V lost 5 bases and J lost 9 bases. Germline values: CDR1 GTSNPN, CDR2 SVGIG (reference sequence). There are 14 residues in the CDR3. CDR3 coding DNA: TGTGCCTGGGGCACAGGGGGCCGGGGGGGGCCCCAGCATTTT. Amino acids: CAWGTGGRGGPQHF.